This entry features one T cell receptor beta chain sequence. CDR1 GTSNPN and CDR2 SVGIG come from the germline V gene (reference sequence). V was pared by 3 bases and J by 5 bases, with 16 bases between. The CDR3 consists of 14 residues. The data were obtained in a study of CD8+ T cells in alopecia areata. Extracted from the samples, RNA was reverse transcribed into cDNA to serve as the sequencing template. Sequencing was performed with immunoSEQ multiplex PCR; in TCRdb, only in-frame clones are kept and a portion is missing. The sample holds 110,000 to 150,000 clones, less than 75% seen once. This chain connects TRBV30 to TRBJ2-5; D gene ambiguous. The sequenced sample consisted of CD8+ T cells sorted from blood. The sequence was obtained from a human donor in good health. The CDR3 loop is CAWSVYELRETQYF. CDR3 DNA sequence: TGTGCCTGGAGCGTATATGAGCTTCGGGAGACCCAGTACTTC.